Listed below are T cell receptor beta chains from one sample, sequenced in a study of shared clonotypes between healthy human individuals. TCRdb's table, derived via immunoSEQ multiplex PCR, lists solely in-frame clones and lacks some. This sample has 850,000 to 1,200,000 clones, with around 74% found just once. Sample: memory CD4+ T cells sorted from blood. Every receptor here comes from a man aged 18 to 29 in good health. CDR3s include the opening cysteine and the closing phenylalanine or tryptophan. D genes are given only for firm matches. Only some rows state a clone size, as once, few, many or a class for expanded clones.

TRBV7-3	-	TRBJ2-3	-	CASSSDGSTDTQYF	TGTGCCAGCAGCTCGGACGGGAGCACAGATACGCAGTATTTT
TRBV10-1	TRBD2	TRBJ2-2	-	CASSPAGGPLGELFF	TGCGCCAGCAGTCCAGCGGGAGGGCCGTTAGGGGAGCTGTTTTTT
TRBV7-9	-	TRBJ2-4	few	CATGFSLAKNIQYF	TGTGCCACCGGGTTTTCTCTAGCCAAAAACATTCAGTACTTC
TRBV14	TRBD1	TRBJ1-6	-	CASSQAVDRGNAPLHF	TGTGCCAGCAGCCAAGCGGTGGACAGGGGGAACGCACCCCTCCACTTT
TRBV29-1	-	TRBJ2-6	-	CSVTGIRGANVLTF	TGCAGCGTTACAGGGATACGGGGGGCCAACGTCCTGACTTTC
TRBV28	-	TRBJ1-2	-	CASSQDRNGYTF	TGTGCCAGCAGCCAAGACAGAAATGGCTACACCTTC
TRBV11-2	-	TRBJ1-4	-	CASRLTGATNEKLFF	TGTGCCAGCAGGTTGACAGGAGCAACTAATGAAAAACTGTTTTTT
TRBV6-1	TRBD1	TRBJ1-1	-	CASSATGGITEAFF	TGTGCCAGCAGTGCAACAGGGGGTATCACTGAAGCTTTCTTT
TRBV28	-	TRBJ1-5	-	CASSSRTGGSPTQHF	TGTGCCAGCAGTTCCAGGACGGGGGGCTCCCCGACCCAGCATTTT
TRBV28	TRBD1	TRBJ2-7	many	CASSSGTGTPYEQYF	TGTGCCAGCAGTTCCGGGACAGGGACACCCTACGAGCAGTACTTC
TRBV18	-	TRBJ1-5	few	CASSPGGQPQHF	TGTGCCAGCTCACCGGGGGGACAGCCCCAGCATTTT
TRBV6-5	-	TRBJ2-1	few	CASSLNSRVNNEQFF	TGTGCCAGCAGTCTGAATTCGAGGGTTAACAATGAGCAGTTCTTC
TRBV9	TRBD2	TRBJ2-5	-	CASSVRAGGSETQYF	TGTGCCAGCAGCGTGAGAGCGGGGGGGTCAGAGACCCAGTACTTC
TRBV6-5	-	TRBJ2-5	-	CASKGDMGTQYF	TGTGCCAGCAAGGGGGACATGGGGACCCAGTACTTC
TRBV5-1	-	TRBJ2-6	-	CASSPGDSGANVLTF	TGCGCCAGCAGCCCCGGCGACTCTGGGGCCAACGTCCTGACTTTC
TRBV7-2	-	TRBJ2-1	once	CASSWETVDNEQFF	TGTGCCAGCAGCTGGGAGACAGTAGACAATGAGCAGTTCTTC
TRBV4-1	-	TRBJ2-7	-	CASSQVTRAEFGQYF	TGCGCCAGCAGCCAAGTTACGCGAGCGGAGTTTGGGCAGTACTTC
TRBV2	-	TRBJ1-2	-	CASSRSPNYGYTF	TGTGCCAGCAGCCGAAGCCCTAACTATGGCTACACCTTC